This T cell receptor beta chain was sequenced for a study of blood T cell repertoires in COVID-19. Study at large: Whether acute or convalescent, the COVID-19 samples came from the United States, Italy and Spain.

V was clipped by 7 bases and J by 1 base; unmatched bases: 6. The CDR3 sequence is 14 residues long. Germline V gene data show CDR1 as MDHEN and CDR2 as SYDVKM. Per the study methods: By means of reference gene primer amplification, nucleated cell counts were estimated. Clones were read by immunoSEQ multiplex PCR, and TCRdb kept only the in-frame ones, dropping some. V and J calls and clone size are copied from that table; D and trimming were computed from the DNA. The table records roughly 120,000 clones, nearly 80% of them present only once. This receptor was obtained from a woman at least 80 years old with active or convalescent COVID-19. The sequenced material came from peripheral blood. The rearrangement joins TRBV28 to TRBJ1-2; the match to TRBD1 covers 7 bases. The CDR3 protein is CASTKQGFNYGYTF. CDR3 coding DNA: TGTGCCAGCACCAAACAGGGGTTTAACTATGGCTACACCTTC.